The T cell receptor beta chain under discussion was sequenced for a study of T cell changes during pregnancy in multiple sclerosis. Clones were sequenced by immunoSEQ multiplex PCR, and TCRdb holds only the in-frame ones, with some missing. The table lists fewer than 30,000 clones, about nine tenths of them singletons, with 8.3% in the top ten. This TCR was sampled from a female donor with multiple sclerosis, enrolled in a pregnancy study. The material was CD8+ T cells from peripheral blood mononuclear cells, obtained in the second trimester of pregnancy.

The CDR3 protein is CASSLAGQGYGYTF. The CDR3 DNA follows: TGTGCCAGCAGCTTGGCCGGACAGGGTTATGGCTACACCTTC. The genes are TRBV13 and TRBJ1-2, with 8 bases lining up with TRBD1. The CDR3 contains 14 residues. Germline lookup yields CDR1 PRHDT and CDR2 FYEKMQ (reference sequence). V lost 3 bases to trimming and J lost 5 bases; unmatched junction nucleotides: 5.